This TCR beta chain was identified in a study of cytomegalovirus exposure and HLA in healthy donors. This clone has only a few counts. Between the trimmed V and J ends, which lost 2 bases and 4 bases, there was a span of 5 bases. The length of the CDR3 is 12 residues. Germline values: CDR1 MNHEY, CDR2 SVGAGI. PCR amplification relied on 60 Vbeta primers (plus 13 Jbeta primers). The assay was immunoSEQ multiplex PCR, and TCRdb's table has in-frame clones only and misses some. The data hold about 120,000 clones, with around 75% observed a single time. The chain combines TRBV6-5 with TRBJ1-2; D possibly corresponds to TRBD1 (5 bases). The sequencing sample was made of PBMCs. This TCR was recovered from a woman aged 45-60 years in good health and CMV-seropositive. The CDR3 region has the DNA TGTGCCAGCAGTTACAGGGGCTATGGCTACACCTTC. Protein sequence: CASSYRGYGYTF.